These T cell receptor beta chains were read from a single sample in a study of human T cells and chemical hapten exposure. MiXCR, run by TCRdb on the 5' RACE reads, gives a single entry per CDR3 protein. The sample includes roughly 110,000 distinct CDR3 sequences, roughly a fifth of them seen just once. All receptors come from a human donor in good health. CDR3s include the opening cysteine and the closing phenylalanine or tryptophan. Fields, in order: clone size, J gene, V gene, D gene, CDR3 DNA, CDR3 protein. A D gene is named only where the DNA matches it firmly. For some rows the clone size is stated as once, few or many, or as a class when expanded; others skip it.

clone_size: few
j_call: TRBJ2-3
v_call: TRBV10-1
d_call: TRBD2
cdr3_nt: TGCGCCAGCAGTGTTGAAGCGGGAGGGCCAACAGATACGCAGTATTTT
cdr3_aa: CASSVEAGGPTDTQYF

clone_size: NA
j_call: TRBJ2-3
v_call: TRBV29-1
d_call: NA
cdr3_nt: TGCAGCGTTTTTAATCCGGGGAGCACAGATACGCAGTATTTT
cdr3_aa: CSVFNPGSTDTQYF

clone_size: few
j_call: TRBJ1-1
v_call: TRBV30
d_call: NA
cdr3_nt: TGTGCCTGGAGGGCCACAGGAAACACTGAAGCTTTCTTT
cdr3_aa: CAWRATGNTEAFF

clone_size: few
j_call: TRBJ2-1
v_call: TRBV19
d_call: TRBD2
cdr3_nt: TGTGCCAGTAGTTCACTCCCCGGACTAGGAGGCGAGCAGTTCTTC
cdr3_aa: CASSSLPGLGGEQFF

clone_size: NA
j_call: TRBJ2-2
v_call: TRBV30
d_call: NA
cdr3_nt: TGTGCCTGGAGTGTAACGCCTTCCTGGGGGGAGCTGTTTTTT
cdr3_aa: CAWSVTPSWGELFF

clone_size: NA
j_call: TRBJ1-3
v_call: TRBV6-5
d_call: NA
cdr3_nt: TGTGCCAGCAGTTACGACTGGAACTCTGGAAACACCATATATTTT
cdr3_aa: CASSYDWNSGNTIYF

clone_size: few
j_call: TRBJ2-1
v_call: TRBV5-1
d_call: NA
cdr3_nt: TGCGCCAGCAGCTTGGAGGGGGTGAGAGGCAATGAGCAGTTCTTC
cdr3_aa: CASSLEGVRGNEQFF

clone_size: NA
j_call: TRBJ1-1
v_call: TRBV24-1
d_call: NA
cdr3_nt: TGTGCCACCAGTGGCCCCGGGGTTGGAGGGAGCACTGAAGCTTTCTTT
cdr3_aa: CATSGPGVGGSTEAFF

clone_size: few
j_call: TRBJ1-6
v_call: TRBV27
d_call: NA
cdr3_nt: TGTGCCAGCAGTTTAAGCGGACCGCCAGCGGCCCTCCACTTT
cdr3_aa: CASSLSGPPAALHF

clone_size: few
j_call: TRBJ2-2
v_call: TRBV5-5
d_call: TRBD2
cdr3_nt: TGTGCCAGCAGCACCCTACTAGCGGGAGCCACCGGGGAGCTGTTTTTT
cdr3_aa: CASSTLLAGATGELFF

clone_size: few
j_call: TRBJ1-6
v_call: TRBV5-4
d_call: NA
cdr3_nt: TGTGCCAGCAGCTTGGAGGCCGCCAGGTCACCCCTCCACTTT
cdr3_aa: CASSLEAARSPLHF

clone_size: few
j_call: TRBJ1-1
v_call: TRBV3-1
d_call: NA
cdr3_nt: TGTGCCAGCAGCCTAATGGGACCGAACACTGAAGCTTTCTTT
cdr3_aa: CASSLMGPNTEAFF

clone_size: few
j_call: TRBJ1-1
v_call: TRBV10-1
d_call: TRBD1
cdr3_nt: TGCGCCAGCAGTTACAGGGGCCGGGCTTTCTTT
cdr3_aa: CASSYRGRAFF

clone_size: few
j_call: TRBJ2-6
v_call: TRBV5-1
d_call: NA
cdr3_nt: TGCGCCAGCAGCTTGGTGGGGGGTGCCAACGTCCTGACTTTC
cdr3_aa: CASSLVGGANVLTF

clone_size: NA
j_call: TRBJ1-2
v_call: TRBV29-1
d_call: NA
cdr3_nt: TGCAGCGTTGAAGAGGCCGGGTTTTACGCTGGCTACACCTTC
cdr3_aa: CSVEEAGFYAGYTF

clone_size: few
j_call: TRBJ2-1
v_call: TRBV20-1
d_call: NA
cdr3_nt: TGCAGTGCTCGAAGGGGAAATGAGCAGTTCTTC
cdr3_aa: CSARRGNEQFF

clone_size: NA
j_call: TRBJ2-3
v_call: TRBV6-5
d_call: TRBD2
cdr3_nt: TGTGCCAGCAGTCCTAGCGGGAGGGATACGCAGTATTTT
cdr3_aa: CASSPSGRDTQYF

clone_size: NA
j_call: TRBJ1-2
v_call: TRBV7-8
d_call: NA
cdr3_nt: TGTGCCAGCAGCTTCGGCAGAGTCTATGGCTACACCTTC
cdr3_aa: CASSFGRVYGYTF

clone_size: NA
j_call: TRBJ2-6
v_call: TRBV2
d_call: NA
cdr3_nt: TGTGCCAGCAACCGACAGGCAACCTCTGGGGCCAACGTCCTGACTTTC
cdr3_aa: CASNRQATSGANVLTF

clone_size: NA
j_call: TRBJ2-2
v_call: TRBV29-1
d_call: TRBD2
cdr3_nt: TGCAGCTCATGGGGACTAGCGTGGAACACCGGGGAGCTGTTTTTT
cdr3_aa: CSSWGLAWNTGELFF

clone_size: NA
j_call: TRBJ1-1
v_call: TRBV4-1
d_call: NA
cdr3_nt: TGCGCCAGCAGCCAAGTGCCTCAAGACCCCCTTTTGAACACTGAAGCTTTCTTT
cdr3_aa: CASSQVPQDPLLNTEAFF

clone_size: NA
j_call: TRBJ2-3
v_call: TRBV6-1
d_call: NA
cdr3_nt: TGTGCCAGCAGGAAGCTCCCTCAAGTGATGGGAACAGCAGATACGCAGTATTTT
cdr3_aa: CASRKLPQVMGTADTQYF

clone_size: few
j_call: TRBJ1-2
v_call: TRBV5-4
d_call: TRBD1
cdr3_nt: TGTGCCAGCAGCTTAAACGAATTCAGGGGGGAAGATGGCTACACCTTC
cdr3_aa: CASSLNEFRGEDGYTF

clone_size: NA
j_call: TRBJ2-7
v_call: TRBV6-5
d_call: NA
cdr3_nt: TGTGCCAGCGGTGACCCAGGGGAGGGATCCTACGAGCAGTACTTC
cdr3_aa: CASGDPGEGSYEQYF

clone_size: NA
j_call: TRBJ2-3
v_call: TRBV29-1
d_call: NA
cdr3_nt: TGCAGCGCCATCGGCGGCCTATTGCCAACCTCTAGCACAGATACGCAGTATTTT
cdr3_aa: CSAIGGLLPTSSTDTQYF

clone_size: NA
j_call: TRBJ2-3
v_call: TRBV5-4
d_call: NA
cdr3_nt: TGTGCCAGCAGCCTGAACCCTCAGAGCACAGATACGCAGTATTTT
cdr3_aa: CASSLNPQSTDTQYF

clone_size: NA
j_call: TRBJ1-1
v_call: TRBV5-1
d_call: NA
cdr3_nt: TGCGCCAGCAGCCCCCTCCTTGTAACTGAAGCTTTCTTT
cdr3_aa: CASSPLLVTEAFF

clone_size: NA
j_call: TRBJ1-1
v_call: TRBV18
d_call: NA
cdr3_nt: TGTGCCAGCTCCGCAGGGAGGCGGCGCACTGAAGCTTTCTTT
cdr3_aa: CASSAGRRRTEAFF

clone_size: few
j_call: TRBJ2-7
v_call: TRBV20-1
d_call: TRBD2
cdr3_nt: TGCAGTGCTAGAGATAGTGGGGCGGTCGGGGGGGAGCAGTACTTC
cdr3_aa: CSARDSGAVGGEQYF

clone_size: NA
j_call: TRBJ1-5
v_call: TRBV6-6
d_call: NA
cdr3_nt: TGTGCCAGCGGAGGGGAGGGTGGCAATCAGCCCCAGCATTTT
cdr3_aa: CASGGEGGNQPQHF

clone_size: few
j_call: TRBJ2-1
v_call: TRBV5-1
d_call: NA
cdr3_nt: TGCGCCAGCAGCACGGGGGACGGTTACAATGAGCAGTTCTTC
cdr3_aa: CASSTGDGYNEQFF

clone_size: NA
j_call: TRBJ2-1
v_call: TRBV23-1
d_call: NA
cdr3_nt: TGCGCCAGCAGTCAAAAGGGTTGCCGGATCCAGCCTCGGAACAATGAGCAGTTCTTC
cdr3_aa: CASSQKGCRIQPRNNEQFF

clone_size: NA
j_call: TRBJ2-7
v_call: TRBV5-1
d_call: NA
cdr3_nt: TGCGCCAGCAGACCTCAGGTATCCTACGAGCAGTACTTC
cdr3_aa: CASRPQVSYEQYF

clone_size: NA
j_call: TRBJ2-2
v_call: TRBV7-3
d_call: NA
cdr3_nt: TGTGCCAGCAGCCCAAACGGTAGAAGTATGGCCGGGGAGCTGTTTTTT
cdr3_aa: CASSPNGRSMAGELFF

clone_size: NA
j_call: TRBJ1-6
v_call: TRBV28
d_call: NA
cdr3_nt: TGTGCCAGCCAGAAAGCACCCCTCGAGGGTAATTCACCCCTCCACTTT
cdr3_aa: CASQKAPLEGNSPLHF

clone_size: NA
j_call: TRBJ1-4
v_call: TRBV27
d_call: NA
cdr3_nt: TGTGCCAGCAGTTTCGAGAGGTCAACTAATGAAAAACTGTTTTTT
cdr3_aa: CASSFERSTNEKLFF

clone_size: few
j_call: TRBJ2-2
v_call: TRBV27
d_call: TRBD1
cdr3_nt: TGTGCCAGCAGAATTTTGACCGGGACAGGGGACACCGGGGAGCTGTTTTTT
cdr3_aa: CASRILTGTGDTGELFF

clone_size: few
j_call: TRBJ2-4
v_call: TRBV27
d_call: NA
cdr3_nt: TGTGCCAGCCGGAGGGCGGGACTAGCCAAAAACATTCAGTACTTC
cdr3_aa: CASRRAGLAKNIQYF

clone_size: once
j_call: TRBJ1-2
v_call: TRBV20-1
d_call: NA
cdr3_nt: TGCAGTGCTAGAGTGCGAGGTCAGGGGACCTACACCTTC
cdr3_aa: CSARVRGQGTYTF

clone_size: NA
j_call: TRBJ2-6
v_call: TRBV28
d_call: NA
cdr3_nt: TGTGCCAGCAGGATGATCTCTGGGGCCAACGTCCTGACTTTC
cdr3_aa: CASRMISGANVLTF

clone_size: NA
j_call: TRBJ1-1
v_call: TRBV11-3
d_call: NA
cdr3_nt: TGTGCCAGCAGCGTGACAAGGTACACTGAAGCTTTCTTT
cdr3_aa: CASSVTRYTEAFF

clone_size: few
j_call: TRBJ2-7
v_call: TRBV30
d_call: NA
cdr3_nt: TGTGCCTTTAATGCCCGGACGGCGAACCGCGAGCAGTACTTC
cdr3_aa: CAFNARTANREQYF

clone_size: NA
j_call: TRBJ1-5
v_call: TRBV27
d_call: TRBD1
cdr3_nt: TGTGCCAGCAGTTTATCAGGGGGCAGGATTCAGCCCCAGCATTTT
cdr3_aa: CASSLSGGRIQPQHF

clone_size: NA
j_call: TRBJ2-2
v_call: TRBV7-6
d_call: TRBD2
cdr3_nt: TGTGCCAGCAGCGGGCCGGGGGGGCGTATCCCCGGGGAGCTGTTTTTT
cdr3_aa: CASSGPGGRIPGELFF

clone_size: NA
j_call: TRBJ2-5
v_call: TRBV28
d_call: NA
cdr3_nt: TGTGCCAGCAGTTTATTGACGGGGACCCAGTACTTC
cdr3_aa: CASSLLTGTQYF

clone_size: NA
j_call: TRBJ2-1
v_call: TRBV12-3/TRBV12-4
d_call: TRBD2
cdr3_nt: TGTGCCAGCAGTTACCCGGGACTAGCGGGAGGGCTCCGGGTCTACAATGAGCAGTTCTTC
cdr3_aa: CASSYPGLAGGLRVYNEQFF

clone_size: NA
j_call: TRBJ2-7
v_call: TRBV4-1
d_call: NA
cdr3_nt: TGCGCCAGCAGCCACCGCTCGGCTAGCGCATACGAGCAGTACTTC
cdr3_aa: CASSHRSASAYEQYF

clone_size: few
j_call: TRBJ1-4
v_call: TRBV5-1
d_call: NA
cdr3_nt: TGCGCCAGCAGCTTGGCAGTCGGGATCCAACTAAATGAAAAACTGTTTTTT
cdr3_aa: CASSLAVGIQLNEKLFF

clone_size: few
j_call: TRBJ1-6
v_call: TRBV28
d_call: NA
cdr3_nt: TGTGCCAGCAGTATTCTGGGCAGGACCGATTCACCCCTCCACTTT
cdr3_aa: CASSILGRTDSPLHF

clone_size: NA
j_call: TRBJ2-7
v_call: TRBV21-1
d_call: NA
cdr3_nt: TGTGCCAGCAACGCCCTTTCGAACGGGAGATCCCACGAGCAGTACTTC
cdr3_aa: CASNALSNGRSHEQYF

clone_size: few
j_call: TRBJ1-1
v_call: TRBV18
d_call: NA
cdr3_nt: TGTGCCAGCTCACTCATTGAACAGGGTGAAGCTTTCTTT
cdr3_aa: CASSLIEQGEAFF

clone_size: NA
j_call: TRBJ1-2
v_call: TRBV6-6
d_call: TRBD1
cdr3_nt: TGTGCCAGCAGTCTAGGGACAGGGGTTGGCTACACCTTC
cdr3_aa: CASSLGTGVGYTF

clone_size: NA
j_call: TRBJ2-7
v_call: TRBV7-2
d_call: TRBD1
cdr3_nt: TGTGCCAGCAGCTTTGGGGATACAGGGGGCTGGGACGAGCAGTACTTC
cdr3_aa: CASSFGDTGGWDEQYF

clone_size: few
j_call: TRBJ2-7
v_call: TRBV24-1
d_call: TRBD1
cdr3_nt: TGTGCCACCAGTGACCCCTCTGGACAGGGGGGCGAGCAGTACTTC
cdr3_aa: CATSDPSGQGGEQYF

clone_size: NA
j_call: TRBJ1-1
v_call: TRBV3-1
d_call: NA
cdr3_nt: TGTGCCAGCAGCCACCAGGGACGGACGAACACTGAAGCTTTCTTT
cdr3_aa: CASSHQGRTNTEAFF

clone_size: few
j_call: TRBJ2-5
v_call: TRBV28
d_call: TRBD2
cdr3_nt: TGTGCCAGCAGTGCTCCCTCCCAAGCGGGAGTAGGGACCCAGTACTTC
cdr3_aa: CASSAPSQAGVGTQYF

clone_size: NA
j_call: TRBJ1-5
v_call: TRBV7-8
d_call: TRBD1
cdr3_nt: TGTGCCAGCAGCCCCCGGGACAGAATGCAAAATCAGCCCCAGCATTTT
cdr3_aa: CASSPRDRMQNQPQHF

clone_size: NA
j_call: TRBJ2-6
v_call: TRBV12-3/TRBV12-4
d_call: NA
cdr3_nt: TGTGCCAGCAGTTTTAGGGTACTCTCTGGGGCCAACGTCCTGACTTTC
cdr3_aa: CASSFRVLSGANVLTF

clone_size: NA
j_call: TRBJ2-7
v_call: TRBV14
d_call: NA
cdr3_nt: TGTGCCAGCAGCCAATCGGACAACTACGAGCAGTACTTC
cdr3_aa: CASSQSDNYEQYF